One T cell receptor beta chain is described in this entry. Its specificity is unknown. The sample comes from a study of T cell responses to AZD1222 COVID-19 vaccine. Findings and limits, study-wide: Most donors were white British and more were female, and clonal diversity was possibly underestimated. Reportedly, nearly half the spike-specific TCRs target unmutated variant regions. The breadth and depth of Spike-specific TCRs increased once two AZD1222 doses had been given. Across spike, vaccine-associated CD4 TCRs were found, dominant at 160-218 and 743-854.

CDR3 length equals 13 residues. V gave up 3 bases and J gave up 5 bases, with 10 bases separating them. Only in-frame clones appear in the TCRdb table, and some are missing; sequencing was by immunoSEQ multiplex PCR. The data contain under 200,000 clones, 80% to 90% of them seen just once; the ten biggest clones take up 2.5% to 3%. This clonotype was sampled from an adult in good health. The sequences come from peripheral blood, collected on day 0 of MenACWY control vaccination. The J gene is TRBJ1-2, the V gene TRBV12-3 or TRBV12-4; D is undetermined. The DNA of the CDR3 is TGTGCCAGCAGTTTCGGGGAATCATATGGCTACACCTTC. As protein: CASSFGESYGYTF.